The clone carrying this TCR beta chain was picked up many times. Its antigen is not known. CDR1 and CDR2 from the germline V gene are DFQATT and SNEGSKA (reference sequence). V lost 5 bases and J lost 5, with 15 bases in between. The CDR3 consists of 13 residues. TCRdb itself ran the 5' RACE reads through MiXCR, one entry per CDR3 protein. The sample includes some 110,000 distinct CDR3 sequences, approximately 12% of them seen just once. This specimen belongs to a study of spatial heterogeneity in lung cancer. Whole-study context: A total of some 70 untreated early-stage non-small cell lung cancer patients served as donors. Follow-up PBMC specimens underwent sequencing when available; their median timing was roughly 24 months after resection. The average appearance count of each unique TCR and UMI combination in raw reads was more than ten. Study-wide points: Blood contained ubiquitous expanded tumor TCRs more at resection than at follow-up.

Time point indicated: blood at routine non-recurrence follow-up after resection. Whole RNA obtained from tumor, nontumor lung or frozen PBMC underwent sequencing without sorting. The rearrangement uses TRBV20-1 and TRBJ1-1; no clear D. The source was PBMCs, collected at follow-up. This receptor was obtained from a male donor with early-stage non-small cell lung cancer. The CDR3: CSAPRRAETEAFF. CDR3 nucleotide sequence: TGCAGTGCTCCCCGAAGGGCGGAGACTGAAGCTTTCTTT.